This T cell receptor beta chain was obtained from a study of T cell repertoires in cytomegalovirus infection. Across the whole study: Matching HLA type and CMV infection were both indicated by public TCR beta signatures. Whole-study findings and limits: Ex vivo responses were dominated by HLA-C-restricted CMV-specific TCR beta clonotypes. CMV carriers with the relevant HLA were identified by cumulative public TCR beta family frequency.

TCRdb reprocessed the reads via MiXCR and lists one record per CDR3 protein. The sample holds about 450,000 distinct CDR3 sequences, roughly 31% seen once. This clonotype turned up a few times. The antigen remains undetermined. CDR1 is SEHNR, CDR2 FQNEAQ, per germline (reference sequence). The ends lost 3 bases at V and 5 bases at J; junction bases unmatched: 6. This CDR3 is 15 amino acids long. Material: PBMCs. The chain couples TRBV7-9 to TRBJ2-2; 7 bases map to TRBD2. This TCR was recovered from a human donor in good health (CMV status not recorded). Some clones in this sample may be carry-over from other donors' samples. CDR3 sequence reads: CASSFRGDWTGELFF. DNA for the CDR3: TGTGCCAGCAGCTTCCGGGGGGATTGGACCGGGGAGCTGTTTTTT.